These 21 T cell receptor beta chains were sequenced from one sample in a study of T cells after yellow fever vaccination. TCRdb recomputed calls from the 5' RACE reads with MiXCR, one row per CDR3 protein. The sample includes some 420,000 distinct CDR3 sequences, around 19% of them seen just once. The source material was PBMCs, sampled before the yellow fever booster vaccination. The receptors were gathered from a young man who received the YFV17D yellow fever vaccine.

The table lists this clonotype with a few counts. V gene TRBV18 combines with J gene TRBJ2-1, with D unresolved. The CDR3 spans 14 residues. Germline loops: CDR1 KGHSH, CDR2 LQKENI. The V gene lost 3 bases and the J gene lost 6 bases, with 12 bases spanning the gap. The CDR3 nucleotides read TGTGCCAGCTCACCTTCGTACAGTACCAATGAGCAGTTCTTC. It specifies CASSPSYSTNEQFF.

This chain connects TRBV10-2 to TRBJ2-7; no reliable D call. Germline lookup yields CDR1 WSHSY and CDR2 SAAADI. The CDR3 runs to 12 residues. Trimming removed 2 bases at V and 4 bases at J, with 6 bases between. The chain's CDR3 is CASSEVGYEQYF. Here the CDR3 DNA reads TGCGCCAGCAGTGAGGTGGGGTACGAGCAGTACTTC.

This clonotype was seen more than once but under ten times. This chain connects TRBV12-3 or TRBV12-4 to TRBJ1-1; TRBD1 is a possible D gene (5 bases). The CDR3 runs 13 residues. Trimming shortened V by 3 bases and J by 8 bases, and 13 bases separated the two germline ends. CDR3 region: CASSFNGATEAFF. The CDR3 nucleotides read TGTGCCAGCAGTTTCAACGGGGCTACAGAAGCTTTCTTT.

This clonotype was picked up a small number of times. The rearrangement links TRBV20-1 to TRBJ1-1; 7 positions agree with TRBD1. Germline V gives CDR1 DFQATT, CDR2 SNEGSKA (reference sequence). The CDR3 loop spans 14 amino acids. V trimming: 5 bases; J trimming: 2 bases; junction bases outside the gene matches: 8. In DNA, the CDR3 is TGCAGTGCTGACCCGACAGGGCCTAACACTGAAGCTTTCTTT. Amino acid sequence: CSADPTGPNTEAFF.

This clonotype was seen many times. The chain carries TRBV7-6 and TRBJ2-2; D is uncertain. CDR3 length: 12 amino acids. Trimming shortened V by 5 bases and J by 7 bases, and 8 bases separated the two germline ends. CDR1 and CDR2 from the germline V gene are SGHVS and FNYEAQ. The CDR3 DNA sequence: TGTGCCAGCAGCCCCTTTATCGGGGAGCTGTTTTTT. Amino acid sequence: CASSPFIGELFF.

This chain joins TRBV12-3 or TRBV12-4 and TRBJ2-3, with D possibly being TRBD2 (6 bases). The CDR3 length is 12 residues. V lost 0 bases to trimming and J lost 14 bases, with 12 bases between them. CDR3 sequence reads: CASSLADGSRYF. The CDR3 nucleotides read TGTGCCAGCAGTTTAGCGGACGGGAGCCGGTATTTT.

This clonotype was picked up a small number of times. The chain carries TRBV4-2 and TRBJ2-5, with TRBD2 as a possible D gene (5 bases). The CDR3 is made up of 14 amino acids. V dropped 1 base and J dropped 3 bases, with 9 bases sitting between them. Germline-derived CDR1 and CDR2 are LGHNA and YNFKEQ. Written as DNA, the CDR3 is TGTGCCAGCAGCCAAGTTGGGCGGGAAGAGACCCAGTACTTC. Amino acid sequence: CASSQVGREETQYF.

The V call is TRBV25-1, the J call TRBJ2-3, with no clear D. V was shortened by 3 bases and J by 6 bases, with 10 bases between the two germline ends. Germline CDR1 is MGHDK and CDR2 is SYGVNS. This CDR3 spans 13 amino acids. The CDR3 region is CASSDLGRDTQYF. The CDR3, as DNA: TGTGCCAGCAGTGATCTGGGCAGGGATACGCAGTATTTT.

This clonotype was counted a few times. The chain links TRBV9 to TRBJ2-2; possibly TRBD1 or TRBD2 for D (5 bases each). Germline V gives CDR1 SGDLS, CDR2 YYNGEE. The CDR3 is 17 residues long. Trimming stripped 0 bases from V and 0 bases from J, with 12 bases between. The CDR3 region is CASSVDLGAANTGELFF. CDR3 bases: TGTGCCAGCAGCGTAGATCTCGGGGCGGCGAACACCGGGGAGCTGTTTTTT.

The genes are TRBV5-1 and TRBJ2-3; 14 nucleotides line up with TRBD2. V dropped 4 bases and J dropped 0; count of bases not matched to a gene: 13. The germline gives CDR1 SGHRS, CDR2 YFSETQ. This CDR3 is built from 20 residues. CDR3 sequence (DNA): TGCGCCAGCAGCCGCGGACTAGCGGGGGGACCCCCCCCTAGCACAGATACGCAGTATTTT. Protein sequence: CASSRGLAGGPPPSTDTQYF.

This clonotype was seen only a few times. This chain's CDR3 is CSVRGRQGPYGYTF. CDR3 bases: TGCAGCGTTCGCGGAAGACAGGGGCCCTATGGCTACACCTTC. The V and J genes are TRBV29-1 and TRBJ1-2; TRBD1 matches 8 bases. The CDR3 is 14 amino acids. Germline CDR1 and CDR2: SQVTM and ANQGSEA. The V gene end was trimmed by 5 bases and the J gene end by 4 bases; junction bases not matched to a gene: 9.

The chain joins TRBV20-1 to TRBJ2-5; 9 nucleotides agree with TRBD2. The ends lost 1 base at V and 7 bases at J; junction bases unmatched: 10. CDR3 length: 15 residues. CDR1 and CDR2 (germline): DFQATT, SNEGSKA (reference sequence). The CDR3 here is CSARGAGGGEATQYF. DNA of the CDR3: TGCAGTGCTAGAGGAGCGGGGGGTGGGGAGGCGACCCAGTACTTC.

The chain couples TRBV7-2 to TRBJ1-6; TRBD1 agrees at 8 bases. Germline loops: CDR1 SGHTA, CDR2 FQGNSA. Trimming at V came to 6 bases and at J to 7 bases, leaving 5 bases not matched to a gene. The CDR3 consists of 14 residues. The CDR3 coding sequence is TGTGCCAGCAGGATTAGACAGGGGAATTCACCCCTCCACTTT. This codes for CASRIRQGNSPLHF.

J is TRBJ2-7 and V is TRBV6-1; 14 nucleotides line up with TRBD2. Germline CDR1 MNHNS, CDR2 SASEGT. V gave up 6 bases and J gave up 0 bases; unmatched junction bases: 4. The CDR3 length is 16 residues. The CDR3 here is CASRGTSGGSSYEQYF. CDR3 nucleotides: TGTGCCAGCAGGGGGACTAGCGGGGGTAGCTCCTACGAGCAGTACTTC.

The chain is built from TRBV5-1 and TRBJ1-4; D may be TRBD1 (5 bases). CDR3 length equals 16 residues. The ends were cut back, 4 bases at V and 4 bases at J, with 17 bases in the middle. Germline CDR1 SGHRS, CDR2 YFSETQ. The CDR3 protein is CASSLEWQGYNEKLFF. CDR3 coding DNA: TGCGCCAGCAGCCTGGAGTGGCAGGGATATAATGAAAAACTGTTTTTT. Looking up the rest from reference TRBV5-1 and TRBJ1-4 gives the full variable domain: KAGVTQTPRYLIKTRGQQVTLSCSPISGHRSVSWYQQTPGQGLQFLFEYFSETQRNKGNFPGRFSGRQFSNSRSEMNVSTLELGDSALYLCASSLEWQGYNEKLFFGSGTQLSVL.

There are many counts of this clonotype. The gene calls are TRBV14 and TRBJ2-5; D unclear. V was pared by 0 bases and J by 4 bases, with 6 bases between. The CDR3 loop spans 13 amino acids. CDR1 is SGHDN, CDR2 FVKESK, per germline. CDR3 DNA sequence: TGTGCCAGCAGCCAAGATTGGGGAGAGACCCAGTACTTC. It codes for CASSQDWGETQYF.

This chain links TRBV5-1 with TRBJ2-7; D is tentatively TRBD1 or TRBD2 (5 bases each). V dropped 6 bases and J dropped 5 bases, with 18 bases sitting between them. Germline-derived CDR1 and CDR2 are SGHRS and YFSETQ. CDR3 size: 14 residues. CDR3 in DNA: TGCGCCAGCACTCAGTCTGCAGGGACCAACGAGCAGTACTTC. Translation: CASTQSAGTNEQYF.

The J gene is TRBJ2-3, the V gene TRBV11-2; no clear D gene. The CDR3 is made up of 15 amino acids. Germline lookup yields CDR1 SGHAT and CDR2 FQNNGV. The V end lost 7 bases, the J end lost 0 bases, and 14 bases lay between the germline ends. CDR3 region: CASTITPTSTDTQYF. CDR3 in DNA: TGTGCCAGCACCATAACCCCGACTAGCACAGATACGCAGTATTTT.

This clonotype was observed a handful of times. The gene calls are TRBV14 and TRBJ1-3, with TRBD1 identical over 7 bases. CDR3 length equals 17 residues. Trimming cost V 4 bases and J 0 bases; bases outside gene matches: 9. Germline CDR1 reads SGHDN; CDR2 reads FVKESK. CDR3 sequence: CASSPFPDRRSGNTIYF. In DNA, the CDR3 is TGTGCCAGCAGCCCCTTCCCGGACAGGCGCTCTGGAAACACCATATATTTT. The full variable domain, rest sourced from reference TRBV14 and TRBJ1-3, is EAGVTQFPSHSVIEKGQTVTLRCDPISGHDNLYWYRRVMGKEIKFLLHFVKESKQDESGMPNNRFLAERTGGTYSTLKVQPAELEDSGVYFCASSPFPDRRSGNTIYFGEGSWLTVV.

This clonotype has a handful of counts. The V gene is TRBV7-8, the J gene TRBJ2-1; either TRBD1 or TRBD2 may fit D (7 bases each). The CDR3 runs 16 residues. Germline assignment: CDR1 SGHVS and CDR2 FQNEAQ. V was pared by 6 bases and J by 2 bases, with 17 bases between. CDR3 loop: CASSPRGGSAYNEQFF. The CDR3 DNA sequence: TGTGCCAGCAGTCCCAGGGGGGGGAGCGCCTACAATGAGCAGTTCTTC.

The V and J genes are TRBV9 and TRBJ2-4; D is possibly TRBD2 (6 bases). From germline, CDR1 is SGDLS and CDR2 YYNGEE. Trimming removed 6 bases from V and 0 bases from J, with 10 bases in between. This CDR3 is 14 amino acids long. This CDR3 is CASIFGRAKNIQYF. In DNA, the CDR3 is TGTGCCAGCATTTTCGGGAGAGCCAAAAACATTCAGTACTTC.